This T cell receptor (beta chain) was obtained from a study of T cells in localized non-small cell lung cancer. Broader study findings: In adjacent lung, a median around 55 of the top 100 tumor clones were found.

The CDR3 covers 11 residues. V lost 4 bases, J lost 7 bases, and 5 bases lay in between. The germline gives CDR1 ENHRY, CDR2 SYGVKD. In regard to this clone: Its antigen is not identified.

Only in-frame clones appear in the TCRdb table, and some are missing; sequencing was by immunoSEQ multiplex PCR. In the table there are fewer than 45,000 clones, 86% of which are singletons. The sequences come from peripheral blood, collected before any cancer treatment. The TCR comes from a woman aged 18 to 55 with stage III lung adenocarcinoma. The chain joins TRBV10-3 to TRBJ1-3, with D unclear. The CDR3 loop reads CAISGRNTIYF. For the CDR3, the DNA is TGTGCCATCAGTGGGCGGAACACCATATATTTT.